This passage covers 8 T cell receptor beta chains from one sample sequenced in a study of CD8+CD57+ T cells in acquired aplastic anemia. Patients chosen for sequencing had shown CD8+CD57+ cell expansion by flow cytometry. TCR beta VDJ and CDR3 profiles were obtained from a genomic DNA template. TCRdb re-called the reads with MiXCR, one entry per CDR3 protein. Among 200,000 or so distinct CDR3 sequences listed, around half were seen once. What was sequenced was sorted CD4+, CD8+, or CD8+CD57+ T cells (not recorded which) from PBMCs. These receptors all come from a human donor with aplastic anemia.

This chain connects TRBV5-1 to TRBJ1-1, with TRBD1 as a possible D gene (5 bases). Trimming stripped 5 bases from V and 0 bases from J, with 11 bases between. Looked up from germline, CDR1 is SGHRS and CDR2 is YFSETQ. CDR3 length: 14 amino acids. CDR3 amino acids: CASRAGTVNTEAFF. In DNA, the CDR3 is TGCGCCAGCAGGGCCGGGACGGTGAACACTGAAGCTTTCTTT.

This clonotype is a singleton in its sample. This chain connects TRBV7-8 to TRBJ1-2; perhaps TRBD1 as D (6 bases). The V end was cut by 3 bases, the J end by 0 bases, with 14 bases between. Germline V gives CDR1 SGHVS, CDR2 FQNEAQ. The CDR3 loop spans 16 amino acids. The CDR3, as DNA: TGTGCCAGCAGCTTCGGTCTCACAGGGTCTAACTATGGCTACACCTTC. It encodes CASSFGLTGSNYGYTF.

This chain links TRBV7-3 with TRBJ2-5, with D tentatively TRBD2 (6 bases). The germline V gene has CDR1 SGHTA and CDR2 FQGTGA. Trimming shortened V by 2 bases and J by 5 bases, and 15 bases separated the two germline ends. This CDR3 contains 15 residues. CDR3: CASSLWAGNEETQYF. For the CDR3, the DNA is TGTGCCAGCAGCTTATGGGCGGGAAATGAGGAGACCCAGTACTTC.

About this clonotype: A much larger clone sits a single nucleotide away, making a read error possible. This chain connects TRBV7-3 to TRBJ2-5; unclear D gene. This CDR3 region has 13 residues. Germline CDR1 SGHTA, CDR2 FQGTGA. The CDR3 DNA is TGCGCCAGCAGCCAACGTTCTCAAGAGGCCCAGTACTTC. Amino acid sequence: CASSQRSQEAQYF.

This clonotype was counted at least ten times. The CDR3 DNA reads as TGTGCCAGCAGCGCCAGCCTGGGACAGGGAAACACTGAAGCTTTCTTT. Protein: CASSASLGQGNTEAFF. The chain recombines TRBV7-6 with TRBJ1-1, with 9 nucleotides matching TRBD1. The junction had 9 bases not matched to a gene; V was cut back by 5 bases and J by 2 bases. Germline CDR1 reads SGHVS; CDR2 reads FNYEAQ. The CDR3 length is 16 residues. Looking up the rest from reference TRBV7-6 and TRBJ1-1 gives the full variable domain: GAGVSQSPRYKVTKRGQDVALRCDPISGHVSLYWYRQALGQGPEFLTYFNYEAQQDKSGLPNDRFSAERPEGSISTLTIQRTEQRDSAMYRCASSASLGQGNTEAFFGQGTRLTVV.

A few counts support this clonotype. V gene TRBV2 combines with J gene TRBJ2-7; D remains unclear. V lost 8 bases, J lost 0 bases, and 14 bases lay in between. The germline gives CDR1 SNHLY, CDR2 FYNNEI. The CDR3 spans 14 residues. CDR3 region: CASLDRPSSYEQYF. CDR3 DNA sequence: TGTGCCAGCCTAGACCGCCCGAGCTCCTACGAGCAGTACTTC.

This clonotype was counted ten times or more. The J gene is TRBJ2-3, the V gene TRBV5-1; D ambiguous. In germline, CDR1 is SGHRS, CDR2 YFSETQ. The V gene lost 5 bases and the J gene lost 0 bases, with 10 bases spanning the gap. The CDR3 has 14 amino acids. The CDR3 sequence is CASSRSASTDTQYF. In DNA, the CDR3 is TGCGCCAGCAGTAGGTCAGCTAGCACAGATACGCAGTATTTT.

The chain carries TRBV25-1 and TRBJ2-7, with TRBD2 identical over 11 bases. The length of the CDR3 is 17 residues. J lost 2 bases, V lost 7 bases, and 13 bases had no gene match. Looked up from germline, CDR1 is MGHDK and CDR2 is SYGVNS. CDR3 protein: CASTSGLAEEIAYEQYF. The CDR3 nucleotides read TGTGCCAGCACCTCGGGACTAGCGGAGGAGATCGCCTACGAGCAGTACTTC.